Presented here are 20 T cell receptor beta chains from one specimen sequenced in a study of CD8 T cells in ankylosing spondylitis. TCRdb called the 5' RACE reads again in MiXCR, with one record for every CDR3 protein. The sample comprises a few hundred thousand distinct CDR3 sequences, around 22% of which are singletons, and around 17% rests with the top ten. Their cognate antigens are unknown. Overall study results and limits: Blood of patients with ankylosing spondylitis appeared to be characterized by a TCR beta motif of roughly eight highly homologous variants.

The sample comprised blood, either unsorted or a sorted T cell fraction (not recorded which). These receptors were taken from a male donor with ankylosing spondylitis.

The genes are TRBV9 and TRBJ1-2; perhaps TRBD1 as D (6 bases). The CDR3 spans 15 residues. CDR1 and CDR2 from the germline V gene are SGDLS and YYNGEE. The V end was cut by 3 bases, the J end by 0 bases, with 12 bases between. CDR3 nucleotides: TGTGCCAGCAGCGAGCGGGACACCACTAACTATGGCTACACCTTC. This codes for CASSERDTTNYGYTF.

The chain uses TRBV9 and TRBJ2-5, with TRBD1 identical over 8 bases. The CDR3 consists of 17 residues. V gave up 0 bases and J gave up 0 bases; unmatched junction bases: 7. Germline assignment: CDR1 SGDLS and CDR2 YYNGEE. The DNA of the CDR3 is TGTGCCAGCAGCGTAGCCCCAGGGGGCGCAGACCAAGAGACCCAGTACTTC. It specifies CASSVAPGGADQETQYF.

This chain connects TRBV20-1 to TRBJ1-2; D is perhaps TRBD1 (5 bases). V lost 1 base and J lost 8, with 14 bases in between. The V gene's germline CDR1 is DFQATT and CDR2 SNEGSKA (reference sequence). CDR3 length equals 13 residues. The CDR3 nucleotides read TGCAGTGCTAGAGCCGAGCAGGGACGCGGCTACACCTTC. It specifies CSARAEQGRGYTF.

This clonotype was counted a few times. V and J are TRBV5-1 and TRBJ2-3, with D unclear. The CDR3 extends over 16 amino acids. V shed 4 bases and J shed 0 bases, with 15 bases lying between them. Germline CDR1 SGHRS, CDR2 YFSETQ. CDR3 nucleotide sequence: TGCGCCAGCAGCCCCGTCACGGCGCCCAGCACAGATACGCAGTATTTT. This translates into CASSPVTAPSTDTQYF.

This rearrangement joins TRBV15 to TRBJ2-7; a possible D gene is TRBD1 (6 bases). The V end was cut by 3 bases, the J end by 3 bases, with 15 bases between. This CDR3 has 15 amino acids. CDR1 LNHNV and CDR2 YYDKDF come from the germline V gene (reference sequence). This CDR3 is CATSREDRSLYEQYF. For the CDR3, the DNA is TGTGCCACCAGCAGGGAAGACAGGAGCCTCTACGAGCAGTACTTC.

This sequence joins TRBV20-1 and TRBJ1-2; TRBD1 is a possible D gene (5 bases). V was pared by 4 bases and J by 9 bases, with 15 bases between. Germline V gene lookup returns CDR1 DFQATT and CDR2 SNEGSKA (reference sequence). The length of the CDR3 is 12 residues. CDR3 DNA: TGCAGTGCTACCGGGACCGCGAGGAGCTACACCTTC. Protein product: CSATGTARSYTF.

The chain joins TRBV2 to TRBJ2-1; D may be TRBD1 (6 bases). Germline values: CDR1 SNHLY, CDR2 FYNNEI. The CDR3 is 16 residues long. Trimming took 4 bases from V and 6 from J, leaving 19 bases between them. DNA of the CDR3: TGTGCCAGCAGTGTATTTCAGGGGCTAGCATCCAATGAGCAGTTCTTC. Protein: CASSVFQGLASNEQFF.

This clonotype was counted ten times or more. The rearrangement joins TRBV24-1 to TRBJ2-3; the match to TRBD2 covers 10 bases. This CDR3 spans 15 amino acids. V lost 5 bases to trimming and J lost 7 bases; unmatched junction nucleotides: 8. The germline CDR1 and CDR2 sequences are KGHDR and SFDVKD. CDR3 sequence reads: CATSAASGRENTQYF. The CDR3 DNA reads TGTGCCACCAGTGCGGCTAGCGGGAGAGAAAATACGCAGTATTTT.

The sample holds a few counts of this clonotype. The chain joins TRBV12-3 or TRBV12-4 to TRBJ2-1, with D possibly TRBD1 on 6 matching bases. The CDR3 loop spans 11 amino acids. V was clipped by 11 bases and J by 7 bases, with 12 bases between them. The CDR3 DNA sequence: TGTGCCGCAAACCAGGGGAATGAGCAGTTCTTC. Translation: CAANQGNEQFF.

The CDR3 DNA is TGCAGCGTTGGGGACAGGGCGACGTTCTATGGCTACACCTTC. It is translated as CSVGDRATFYGYTF. This chain connects TRBV29-1 to TRBJ1-2; the match to TRBD1 covers 9 bases. Germline V gives CDR1 SQVTM, CDR2 ANQGSEA. The V gene end was trimmed by 4 bases and the J gene end by 4 bases; junction bases not matched to a gene: 7. There are 14 residues in the CDR3.

CDR3 region: CASSHWPGLPTPGANVLTF. In DNA, the CDR3 is TGTGCCAGCAGCCACTGGCCGGGACTTCCTACACCTGGGGCCAACGTCCTGACTTTC. J is TRBJ2-6 and V is TRBV14; weak D call: TRBD2 (6 bases). The CDR3 runs to 19 residues. V shed 3 bases and J shed 2 bases, with 20 bases lying between them. CDR1 and CDR2 from the germline V gene are SGHDN and FVKESK.

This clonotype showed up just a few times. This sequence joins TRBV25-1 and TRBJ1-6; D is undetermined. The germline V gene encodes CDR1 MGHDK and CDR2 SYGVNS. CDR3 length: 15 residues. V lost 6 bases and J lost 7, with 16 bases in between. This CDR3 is CASRGSSRGNSPLHF. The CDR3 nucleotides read TGTGCCAGCAGGGGGTCCAGCCGAGGGAATTCACCCCTCCACTTT.

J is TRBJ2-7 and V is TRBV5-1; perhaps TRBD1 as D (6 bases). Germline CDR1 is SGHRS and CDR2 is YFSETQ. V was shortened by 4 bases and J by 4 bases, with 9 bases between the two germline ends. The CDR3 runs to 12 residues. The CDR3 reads CASSTGHYEQYF. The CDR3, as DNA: TGCGCCAGCAGCACGGGACATTACGAGCAGTACTTC.

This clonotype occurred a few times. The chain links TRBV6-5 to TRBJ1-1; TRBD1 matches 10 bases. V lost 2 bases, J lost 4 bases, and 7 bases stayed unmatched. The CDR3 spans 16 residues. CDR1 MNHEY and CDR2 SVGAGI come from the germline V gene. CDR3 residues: CASSYGTGAFGTEAFF. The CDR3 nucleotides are TGTGCCAGCAGTTACGGGACAGGGGCTTTTGGCACTGAAGCTTTCTTT.

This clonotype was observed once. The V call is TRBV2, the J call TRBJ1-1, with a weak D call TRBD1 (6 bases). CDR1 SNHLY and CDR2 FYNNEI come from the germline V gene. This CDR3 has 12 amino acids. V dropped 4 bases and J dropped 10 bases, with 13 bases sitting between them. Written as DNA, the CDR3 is TGTGCCAGCAGTGTCGACAGGCATTCAGCTTTCTTT. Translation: CASSVDRHSAFF.

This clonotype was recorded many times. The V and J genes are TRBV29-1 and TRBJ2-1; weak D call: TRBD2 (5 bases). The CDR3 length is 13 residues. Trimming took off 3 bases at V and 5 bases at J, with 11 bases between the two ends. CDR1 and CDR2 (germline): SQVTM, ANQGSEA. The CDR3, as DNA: TGCAGCGTTGAGTCGCGGGTTGACAATGAGCAGTTCTTC. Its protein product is CSVESRVDNEQFF.

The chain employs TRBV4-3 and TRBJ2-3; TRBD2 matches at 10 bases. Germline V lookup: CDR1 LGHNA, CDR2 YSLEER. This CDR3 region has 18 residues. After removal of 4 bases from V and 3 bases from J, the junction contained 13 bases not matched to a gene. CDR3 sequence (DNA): TGCGCCAGCAGCCTCCACCCCCACCTAGCGGGAGTGACAGATACGCAGTATTTT. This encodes CASSLHPHLAGVTDTQYF.

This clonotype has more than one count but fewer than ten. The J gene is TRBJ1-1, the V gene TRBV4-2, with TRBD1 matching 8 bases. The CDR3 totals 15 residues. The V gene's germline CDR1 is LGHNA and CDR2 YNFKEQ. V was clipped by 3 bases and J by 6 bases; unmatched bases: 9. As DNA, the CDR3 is TGTGCCAGCAGCCAGGCAGGGGGCGAGTTTGCTGAAGCTTTCTTT. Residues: CASSQAGGEFAEAFF.

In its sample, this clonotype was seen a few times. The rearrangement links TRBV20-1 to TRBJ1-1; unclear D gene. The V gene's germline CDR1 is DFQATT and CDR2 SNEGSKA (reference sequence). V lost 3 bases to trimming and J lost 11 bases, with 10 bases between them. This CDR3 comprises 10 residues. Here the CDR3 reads CSASTGVAFF. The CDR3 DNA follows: TGCAGTGCTAGTACCGGGGTGGCTTTCTTT.

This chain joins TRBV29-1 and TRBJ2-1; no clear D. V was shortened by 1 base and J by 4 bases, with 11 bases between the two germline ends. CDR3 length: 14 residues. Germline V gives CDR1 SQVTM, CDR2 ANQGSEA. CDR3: CSVEGVKGYNEQFF. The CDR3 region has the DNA TGCAGCGTTGAAGGTGTGAAGGGTTACAATGAGCAGTTCTTC.